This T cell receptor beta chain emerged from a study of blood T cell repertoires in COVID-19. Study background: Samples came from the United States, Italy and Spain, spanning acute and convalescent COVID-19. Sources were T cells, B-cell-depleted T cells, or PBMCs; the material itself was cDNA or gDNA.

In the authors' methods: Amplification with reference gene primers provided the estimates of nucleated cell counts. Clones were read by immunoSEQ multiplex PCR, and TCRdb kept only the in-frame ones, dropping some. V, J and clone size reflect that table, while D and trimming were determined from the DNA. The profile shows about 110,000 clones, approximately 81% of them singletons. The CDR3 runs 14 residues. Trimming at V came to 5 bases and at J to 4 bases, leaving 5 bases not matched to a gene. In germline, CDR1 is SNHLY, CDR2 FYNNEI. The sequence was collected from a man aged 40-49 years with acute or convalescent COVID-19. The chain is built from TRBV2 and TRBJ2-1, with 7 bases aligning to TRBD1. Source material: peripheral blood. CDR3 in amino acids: CASSPQGDYNEQFF. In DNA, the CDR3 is TGTGCCAGCAGTCCTCAGGGGGATTACAATGAGCAGTTCTTC.